The 11 T cell receptor beta chains given below trace back to one sample, sequenced in a study of identical twins. TCRdb re-analysed the 5' RACE reads in MiXCR, keeping a single row per CDR3 protein. The profile covers 600,000 to 800,000 distinct CDR3 sequences, with less than 25% appearing a single time and 4.3% taken by the ten largest. The same sample was also studied in work on T cells expressing NK-cell markers.

Sequences were obtained from PBMCs. The receptors were gathered from a woman younger than 30 in good health.

The chain uses TRBV7-9 and TRBJ2-3; 8 bases agree with TRBD2. With V trimmed by 8 bases and J by 3 bases, 13 bases remained unmatched. In germline, CDR1 is SEHNR, CDR2 FQNEAQ (reference sequence). The CDR3 is 16 amino acids. CDR3 loop: CASRPSRGGGTDTQYF. Written as DNA, the CDR3 is TGTGCCAGCCGCCCCTCCCGGGGCGGGGGGACAGATACGCAGTATTTT.

The chain uses TRBV6-1 and TRBJ2-5; 8 bases line up with TRBD2. Losses at the gene ends were 2 bases for V and 7 bases for J; bases not matched to a gene: 15. This CDR3 is built from 17 residues. Germline V gives CDR1 MNHNS, CDR2 SASEGT. CDR3 loop: CASSERGTGGRRGTQYF. In nucleotides, the CDR3 is TGTGCCAGCAGTGAACGAGGCACGGGGGGGCGGCGGGGGACCCAGTACTTC.

This clonotype was found a few times. V gene TRBV7-9 combines with J gene TRBJ2-1; 8 bases are shared with TRBD1. CDR3 length: 14 amino acids. The germline gives CDR1 SEHNR, CDR2 FQNEAQ (reference sequence). V trimming: 1 base; J trimming: 6 bases; junction bases outside the gene matches: 2. Here the CDR3 DNA reads TGTGCCAGCAGCTTAGTAGGACAGGGCAATGAGCAGTTCTTC. Its protein is CASSLVGQGNEQFF.

A few counts support this clonotype. V is TRBV20-1 and J is TRBJ1-5; D unclear. The germline V gene encodes CDR1 DFQATT and CDR2 SNEGSKA (reference sequence). The V end was cut by 4 bases, the J end by 3 bases, with 16 bases between. The CDR3 loop spans 15 amino acids. This CDR3 is CSAISGERDNQPQHF. The CDR3 coding sequence is TGCAGTGCTATAAGTGGGGAGAGGGACAATCAGCCCCAGCATTTT.

V is TRBV4-3 and J is TRBJ2-1; possibly TRBD2 for D (6 bases). Trimming removed 0 bases at V and 5 bases at J, with 17 bases between. The germline V gene encodes CDR1 LGHNA and CDR2 YSLEER. The CDR3 length is 17 residues. Written as DNA, the CDR3 is TGCGCCAGCAGCCAAGATCCGAGGCTAGCGCATAACAATGAGCAGTTCTTC. The encoded protein is CASSQDPRLAHNNEQFF.

The V gene is TRBV20-1, the J gene TRBJ2-1; 8 bases line up with TRBD2. Per germline, CDR1 DFQATT and CDR2 SNEGSKA (reference sequence). This CDR3 is built from 14 residues. V trimming: 2 bases; J trimming: 8 bases; junction bases outside the gene matches: 8. CDR3 DNA: TGCAGTGCTAGACCCGGGACTAGGGTAGATGAGCAGTTCTTC. This translates into CSARPGTRVDEQFF.

The chain joins TRBV7-9 to TRBJ2-7; D is uncertain. The germline CDR1 and CDR2 sequences are SEHNR and FQNEAQ (reference sequence). The CDR3 runs to 12 residues. V was clipped by 6 bases and J by 4 bases, with 10 bases between them. CDR3 sequence (DNA): TGTGCCAGCAGGCCCCTGGAGTACGAGCAGTACTTC. Translating it yields CASRPLEYEQYF.

This clonotype has just a few counts. V and J are TRBV15 and TRBJ2-7; no clear D. V lost 1 base and J 3 bases, leaving 4 bases between the germline ends. The CDR3 has 12 amino acids. The V gene's germline CDR1 is LNHNV and CDR2 YYDKDF (reference sequence). The CDR3 nucleotides read TGTGCCACCAGCAGAGTTCTCTACGAGCAGTACTTC. It yields the protein CATSRVLYEQYF.

This clonotype occurred a few times. The chain carries TRBV7-9 and TRBJ2-1; a possible D gene is TRBD2 (7 bases). There are 16 residues in the CDR3. The V gene's germline CDR1 is SEHNR and CDR2 FQNEAQ (reference sequence). Trimming took 5 bases from V and 6 from J, leaving 20 bases between them. The CDR3 protein is CASSAVGAGAANEQFF. The CDR3 coding sequence is TGTGCCAGCAGCGCCGTGGGGGCGGGAGCTGCCAATGAGCAGTTCTTC.

J is TRBJ2-5 and V is TRBV10-2, with D hard to call. V lost 2 bases, J lost 7 bases, and 11 bases lay in between. This CDR3 contains 13 residues. Germline V gene lookup returns CDR1 WSHSY and CDR2 SAAADI. The CDR3 loop reads CASSEQVLGTQYF. The CDR3, as DNA: TGCGCCAGCAGTGAGCAGGTCCTTGGGACCCAGTACTTC.

As for this clonotype: A read error may be the cause here, since a much bigger clone is one base away. The V call is TRBV12-3 or TRBV12-4, the J call TRBJ2-2, with D hard to call. The CDR3 consists of 11 residues. CDR3 nucleotides: TGTACCACCCACCCAGCCGGGGAGCTGTTTTTT. Its translation is CTTHPAGELFF.